Listed below are T cell receptor beta chains from one sample, sequenced in a study of shared clonotypes between healthy human individuals. Measured with immunoSEQ multiplex PCR; TCRdb has only the in-frame clones, and not every one. Among about 2.1 million clones listed, approximately 94% were seen once. The sequencing sample was made of naive CD8+ T cells from PBMCs. These receptor sequences come from a man aged 18-30 years in good health. Some clones in this sample may be carry-over from other donors' samples. The CDR3 runs from the conserved cysteine through the conserved F or W. D genes are given only for firm matches. Some rows have no size entry. The others give once, few or many, or a class for an expanded clone.

abundance: .; d_gene: .; j_gene: TRBJ1-1; v_gene: TRBV19; CDR3nt: TGTGCCAGTAGTATCCCGGCAGGGAGGGGAGCTGAAGCTTTCTTT; CDR3aa: CASSIPAGRGAEAFF
abundance: once; d_gene: TRBD1; j_gene: TRBJ1-2; v_gene: TRBV11-2; CDR3nt: TGTGCCAGCAGCTCTTTTCGTCGGGACAGGGGGACTTATGGCTACACCTTC; CDR3aa: CASSSFRRDRGTYGYTF
abundance: .; d_gene: TRBD2; j_gene: TRBJ2-7; v_gene: TRBV19; CDR3nt: TGTGCCAGTAGTATGGGCGGGGGATCCGGCGCCGAGCAGTACTTC; CDR3aa: CASSMGGGSGAEQYF
abundance: .; d_gene: TRBD1; j_gene: TRBJ2-7; v_gene: TRBV4-3; CDR3nt: TGCGCCAGCAGCCAAGATAGGGGACAGGTTTACTACGAGCAGTACTTC; CDR3aa: CASSQDRGQVYYEQYF
abundance: .; d_gene: .; j_gene: TRBJ2-5; v_gene: TRBV4-1; CDR3nt: TGCGCCAGCAGCCAAGATCGGGCCAGCCAAGAGACCCAGTACTTC; CDR3aa: CASSQDRASQETQYF
abundance: .; d_gene: TRBD2; j_gene: TRBJ2-7; v_gene: TRBV7-8; CDR3nt: TGTGCCAGCAGCCCATCTCCGGGCGGGAGGGCACGCTACGAGCAGTACTTC; CDR3aa: CASSPSPGGRARYEQYF
abundance: once; d_gene: .; j_gene: TRBJ1-1; v_gene: TRBV6-1; CDR3nt: TGTGCCAGCAGTGAGTGGGAGAACACTGAAGCTTTCTTT; CDR3aa: CASSEWENTEAFF
abundance: .; d_gene: .; j_gene: TRBJ2-7; v_gene: TRBV4-3; CDR3nt: TGCGCCAGCAGCCAAGATTACGGCTCCTACGAGCAGTACTTC; CDR3aa: CASSQDYGSYEQYF
abundance: once; d_gene: .; j_gene: TRBJ1-1; v_gene: TRBV27; CDR3nt: TGTGCCAGCAGCCAGAGGGACGGCCTTCGGACTGAAGCTTTCTTT; CDR3aa: CASSQRDGLRTEAFF
abundance: once; d_gene: TRBD1; j_gene: TRBJ2-2; v_gene: TRBV4-2; CDR3nt: TGTGCCAGCAGCCACCCACCGGGACAGGAGAACACCGGGGAGCTGTTTTTT; CDR3aa: CASSHPPGQENTGELFF
abundance: .; d_gene: .; j_gene: TRBJ2-7; v_gene: TRBV27; CDR3nt: TGTGCCTTTGAGTGCCCCGGCGTTCCTTACGAGCAGTACTTC; CDR3aa: CAFECPGVPYEQYF
abundance: .; d_gene: .; j_gene: TRBJ1-2; v_gene: TRBV19; CDR3nt: TGTGCCAGTAGTATAGAGACGGGACGAAGCTATGGCTACACCTTC; CDR3aa: CASSIETGRSYGYTF
abundance: .; d_gene: .; j_gene: TRBJ2-1; v_gene: TRBV2; CDR3nt: TGTGCCAGCAATGGTGCACCCGACTCCTACAATGAGCAGTTCTTC; CDR3aa: CASNGAPDSYNEQFF
abundance: once; d_gene: .; j_gene: TRBJ2-5; v_gene: TRBV5-1; CDR3nt: TGCGCCAGCAGCTTGTCACCCGTGGGAGAGACCCAGTACTTC; CDR3aa: CASSLSPVGETQYF
abundance: .; d_gene: TRBD2; j_gene: TRBJ2-7; v_gene: TRBV7-8; CDR3nt: TGTGCCAGCAGCTTAGCGGTAGCGGGACCCTCCTACGAGCAGTACTTC; CDR3aa: CASSLAVAGPSYEQYF
abundance: .; d_gene: .; j_gene: TRBJ2-1; v_gene: TRBV5-8; CDR3nt: TGTGCCAGCGGGGTCAATGAGCAGTTCTTC; CDR3aa: CASGVNEQFF
abundance: .; d_gene: TRBD1; j_gene: TRBJ2-4; v_gene: TRBV6-5; CDR3nt: TGTGCCAGCAGGGACGGGACAGGGGGTGACATTCAGTACTTC; CDR3aa: CASRDGTGGDIQYF
abundance: .; d_gene: .; j_gene: TRBJ2-7; v_gene: TRBV27; CDR3nt: TGTGCCAGCCGCCAGGCGGACTCCTGGGGGAACGAGCAGTACTTC; CDR3aa: CASRQADSWGNEQYF
abundance: .; d_gene: .; j_gene: TRBJ1-5; v_gene: TRBV6-1; CDR3nt: TGTGCCAGCAGTGAATCATCGGGGGCCCTCAGCAATCAGCCCCAGCATTTT; CDR3aa: CASSESSGALSNQPQHF
abundance: .; d_gene: .; j_gene: TRBJ2-1; v_gene: TRBV27; CDR3nt: TGTGCCAGCAGTTTGGGCGCCTACAATGAGCAGTTCTTC; CDR3aa: CASSLGAYNEQFF
abundance: few; d_gene: TRBD1; j_gene: TRBJ1-1; v_gene: TRBV14; CDR3nt: TGTGCCAGCAGCCAACCCACAGGGGGCTACACTGAAGCTTTCTTT; CDR3aa: CASSQPTGGYTEAFF
abundance: .; d_gene: TRBD1; j_gene: TRBJ1-2; v_gene: TRBV4-1; CDR3nt: TGCGCCAGCAGCCACTTACGGACAGGGGGCCCCTATGGCTACACCTTC; CDR3aa: CASSHLRTGGPYGYTF
abundance: once; d_gene: .; j_gene: TRBJ1-2; v_gene: TRBV29-1; CDR3nt: TGCAGCGTTGAAGGGACTCCCCGAGCTAACTATGGCTACACCTTC; CDR3aa: CSVEGTPRANYGYTF
abundance: .; d_gene: .; j_gene: TRBJ1-2; v_gene: TRBV2; CDR3nt: TGTGCCAGCATAAGCTGGCAGACCGGTCAGGGCTACACCTTC; CDR3aa: CASISWQTGQGYTF
abundance: .; d_gene: .; j_gene: TRBJ2-7; v_gene: TRBV15; CDR3nt: TGTGCCACCAGCAGACTCCGGGACAACAACTACGAGCAGTACTTC; CDR3aa: CATSRLRDNNYEQYF
abundance: .; d_gene: .; j_gene: TRBJ2-1; v_gene: TRBV12-1; CDR3nt: TGTGCCAGCAGCTTTGAGCAGGGCGTATCGGGCAATGAGCAGTTCTTC; CDR3aa: CASSFEQGVSGNEQFF
abundance: few; d_gene: .; j_gene: TRBJ2-2; v_gene: TRBV30; CDR3nt: TGTGCCTGGAGTGTTAAGTACGGCACCGGGGAGCTGTTTTTT; CDR3aa: CAWSVKYGTGELFF
abundance: .; d_gene: .; j_gene: TRBJ2-1; v_gene: TRBV7-6; CDR3nt: TGTGCCAGCAGCTTGGATGGGGGCGCCTACAATGAGCAGTTCTTC; CDR3aa: CASSLDGGAYNEQFF
abundance: .; d_gene: .; j_gene: TRBJ2-7; v_gene: TRBV5-1; CDR3nt: TGCGCCAGCAGCTTCGACGGGACCCCATCCTACGAGCAGTACTTC; CDR3aa: CASSFDGTPSYEQYF
abundance: .; d_gene: TRBD1; j_gene: TRBJ2-7; v_gene: TRBV7-9; CDR3nt: TGTGCCAGCAGCGCAACCGGGACAGGGGTCCACGAGCAGTACTTC; CDR3aa: CASSATGTGVHEQYF
abundance: .; d_gene: TRBD1; j_gene: TRBJ2-2; v_gene: TRBV6-6; CDR3nt: TGTGCCAGCGGAGAGACAGGGGACACCGGGGAGCTGTTTTTT; CDR3aa: CASGETGDTGELFF
abundance: .; d_gene: TRBD2; j_gene: TRBJ2-7; v_gene: TRBV2; CDR3nt: TGTGCCAGCGGGAAGGGTGCGGGAGACCATCAGTACTTC; CDR3aa: CASGKGAGDHQYF
abundance: .; d_gene: TRBD2; j_gene: TRBJ2-7; v_gene: TRBV15; CDR3nt: TGTGCCACCAGCAGAGGAGCGGGGGCCTACGAGCAGTACTTC; CDR3aa: CATSRGAGAYEQYF
abundance: few; d_gene: .; j_gene: TRBJ1-5; v_gene: TRBV14; CDR3nt: TGTGCCAGCAGCCTAAGGGGGGCCAATCAGCCCCAGCATTTT; CDR3aa: CASSLRGANQPQHF
abundance: .; d_gene: .; j_gene: TRBJ2-7; v_gene: TRBV7-2; CDR3nt: TGTGCCAGCAGCTTAGAAGACAGCTCCTACGAGCAGTACTTC; CDR3aa: CASSLEDSSYEQYF
abundance: .; d_gene: .; j_gene: TRBJ1-1; v_gene: TRBV10-3; CDR3nt: TGTGCCACCACCTGGGGGCAGTCAAACACTGAAGCTTTCTTT; CDR3aa: CATTWGQSNTEAFF
abundance: .; d_gene: TRBD2; j_gene: TRBJ2-1; v_gene: TRBV9; CDR3nt: TGTGCCAGCGCAGCTAGCGGGAACGGCTACAATGAGCAGTTCTTC; CDR3aa: CASAASGNGYNEQFF
abundance: once; d_gene: TRBD2; j_gene: TRBJ2-2; v_gene: TRBV27; CDR3nt: TGTGCCAGCAGTTTCTCCGGGACTAGCTTCACCGGGGAGCTGTTTTTT; CDR3aa: CASSFSGTSFTGELFF
abundance: .; d_gene: .; j_gene: TRBJ1-6; v_gene: TRBV5-7; CDR3nt: TGTGCCAGCAGCTGCCGGGGGAGGAATAATTCACCCCTCCACTTT; CDR3aa: CASSCRGRNNSPLHF
abundance: .; d_gene: .; j_gene: TRBJ1-1; v_gene: TRBV6-5; CDR3nt: TGTGCCAGCAGTTACATCGGGTTCCGAGGGACTGAAGCTTTCTTT; CDR3aa: CASSYIGFRGTEAFF
abundance: once; d_gene: .; j_gene: TRBJ2-1; v_gene: TRBV7-3; CDR3nt: TGTGCCAGCAGCTCCCATGACAGCTCCTACAATGAGCAGTTCTTC; CDR3aa: CASSSHDSSYNEQFF
abundance: .; d_gene: TRBD1; j_gene: TRBJ2-2; v_gene: TRBV28; CDR3nt: TGTGCCAGCATCCCTAGGGACAGTTGGAGCGATCCTGGGTTGACCGGGGAGCTGTTTTTT; CDR3aa: CASIPRDSWSDPGLTGELFF
abundance: .; d_gene: .; j_gene: TRBJ1-5; v_gene: TRBV2; CDR3nt: TGTGCCAGCAGTGAAGACAGATTTGTAAAGGGTATCCAGCCCCAGCATTTT; CDR3aa: CASSEDRFVKGIQPQHF
abundance: .; d_gene: .; j_gene: TRBJ2-5; v_gene: TRBV30; CDR3nt: TGTGCCTGGACAGGGTTAGAGACCCAGTACTTC; CDR3aa: CAWTGLETQYF
abundance: once; d_gene: .; j_gene: TRBJ2-1; v_gene: TRBV28; CDR3nt: TGTGCCAGCAGTTCCCCAGCGGAAAGAGGCTACAATGAGCAGTTCTTC; CDR3aa: CASSSPAERGYNEQFF
abundance: .; d_gene: TRBD1; j_gene: TRBJ2-1; v_gene: TRBV28; CDR3nt: TGTGCCAGCAGTTTAGGACAGGGGGGAAACAATGAGCAGTTCTTC; CDR3aa: CASSLGQGGNNEQFF
abundance: .; d_gene: .; j_gene: TRBJ1-1; v_gene: TRBV6-6; CDR3nt: TGTGCCAGCAGCCTTGCTGGCTCTGAAGCTTTCTTT; CDR3aa: CASSLAGSEAFF